These T cell receptor beta chains were read from a single sample in a study of shared clonotypes between healthy human individuals. Only in-frame clones appear in the TCRdb table, and some are missing; sequencing was by immunoSEQ multiplex PCR. Counted here are a few million clones, 85% to 95% occurring once; the ten biggest clones make up around 1.8%. Material for sequencing was naive CD8+ T cells from PBMCs. Receptors were obtained from a young man in good health. Some clones in this sample may be carry-over from other donors' samples. Each CDR3 is given without its conserved first and last residue. Fields, in order: CDR3 protein, D gene, J gene, V gene. A D gene is named only where the DNA matches it firmly.

CDR3aa: ASSVEQTGGANYGYT
d_gene: TRBD1
j_gene: TRBJ1-2
v_gene: TRBV9

CDR3aa: ASSTNRGDTEAF
d_gene: -
j_gene: TRBJ1-1
v_gene: TRBV7-9

CDR3aa: ASSEEGLAGRSSYNEQF
d_gene: TRBD2
j_gene: TRBJ2-1
v_gene: TRBV6-1

CDR3aa: ASSFSYEQY
d_gene: -
j_gene: TRBJ2-7
v_gene: TRBV7-2

CDR3aa: ASSLSGSGTDTQY
d_gene: -
j_gene: TRBJ2-3
v_gene: TRBV28

CDR3aa: ASSPGPESSYNEQF
d_gene: -
j_gene: TRBJ2-1
v_gene: TRBV7-9

CDR3aa: ASSQVGIANPYEQY
d_gene: -
j_gene: TRBJ2-7
v_gene: TRBV4-2

CDR3aa: ASSLAVRGEQY
d_gene: -
j_gene: TRBJ2-7
v_gene: TRBV4-1

CDR3aa: ASSPDREGIGETQY
d_gene: -
j_gene: TRBJ2-5
v_gene: TRBV7-9

CDR3aa: ASSWGALNTEAF
d_gene: -
j_gene: TRBJ1-1
v_gene: TRBV19

CDR3aa: ASSFGQGPYEQY
d_gene: TRBD1
j_gene: TRBJ2-7
v_gene: TRBV7-2

CDR3aa: ASSGHNLYEQY
d_gene: -
j_gene: TRBJ2-7
v_gene: TRBV2

CDR3aa: ASGDGSNQPQH
d_gene: -
j_gene: TRBJ1-5
v_gene: TRBV19

CDR3aa: ASSRGGHEQY
d_gene: TRBD2
j_gene: TRBJ2-7
v_gene: TRBV9

CDR3aa: ASSGTGVSTDTQY
d_gene: TRBD1
j_gene: TRBJ2-3
v_gene: TRBV7-9

CDR3aa: SVVSSASSKDYGYT
d_gene: -
j_gene: TRBJ1-2
v_gene: TRBV29-1

CDR3aa: ASSQGPASTDTQY
d_gene: -
j_gene: TRBJ2-3
v_gene: TRBV4-1

CDR3aa: ASSSWTGDTPEYGYT
d_gene: TRBD1
j_gene: TRBJ1-2
v_gene: TRBV19

CDR3aa: ASSESGLKNTEAF
d_gene: -
j_gene: TRBJ1-1
v_gene: TRBV5-6

CDR3aa: SYLGTSEAF
d_gene: -
j_gene: TRBJ1-1
v_gene: TRBV29-1

CDR3aa: ASSSPGRGDGYT
d_gene: -
j_gene: TRBJ1-2
v_gene: TRBV5-1

CDR3aa: ASSSMGSITETQY
d_gene: -
j_gene: TRBJ2-5
v_gene: TRBV5-1

CDR3aa: ASSYGFGNQPQH
d_gene: -
j_gene: TRBJ1-5
v_gene: TRBV19

CDR3aa: ASSLSSGTRSYEQY
d_gene: -
j_gene: TRBJ2-7
v_gene: TRBV27

CDR3aa: ASSELADYNEQF
d_gene: -
j_gene: TRBJ2-1
v_gene: TRBV2

CDR3aa: ASSQFSLGSYGYT
d_gene: -
j_gene: TRBJ1-2
v_gene: TRBV4-3

CDR3aa: ASSWGGEQY
d_gene: TRBD2
j_gene: TRBJ2-7
v_gene: TRBV11-2

CDR3aa: ASSYWAAYGYT
d_gene: -
j_gene: TRBJ1-2
v_gene: TRBV7-9

CDR3aa: ASSSVGANYGYT
d_gene: -
j_gene: TRBJ1-2
v_gene: TRBV11-2

CDR3aa: ASSTGTGAGYT
d_gene: TRBD1
j_gene: TRBJ1-2
v_gene: TRBV28

CDR3aa: ASSRGTYNEQF
d_gene: -
j_gene: TRBJ2-1
v_gene: TRBV5-6

CDR3aa: ASSPDRVPTEAF
d_gene: TRBD1
j_gene: TRBJ1-1
v_gene: TRBV5-1

CDR3aa: AISGTLFGDSNQPQH
d_gene: -
j_gene: TRBJ1-5
v_gene: TRBV10-3

CDR3aa: ASSVAEGHNYGYT
d_gene: -
j_gene: TRBJ1-2
v_gene: TRBV9

CDR3aa: ASSQPTSGHTYNEQF
d_gene: TRBD2
j_gene: TRBJ2-1
v_gene: TRBV4-3

CDR3aa: ASSLILGSTDGYT
d_gene: -
j_gene: TRBJ1-2
v_gene: TRBV27

CDR3aa: ASSEADGWETYEQY
d_gene: -
j_gene: TRBJ2-7
v_gene: TRBV2

CDR3aa: ASTGEGYNEQF
d_gene: TRBD2
j_gene: TRBJ2-1
v_gene: TRBV27

CDR3aa: AGSARGSYNEQF
d_gene: -
j_gene: TRBJ2-1
v_gene: TRBV2

CDR3aa: ASSLSSNGYEQY
d_gene: -
j_gene: TRBJ2-7
v_gene: TRBV28

CDR3aa: ASSQEGQGAYQETQY
d_gene: TRBD1
j_gene: TRBJ2-5
v_gene: TRBV4-3

CDR3aa: ASSLCRVRVDRCNQPQH
d_gene: -
j_gene: TRBJ1-5
v_gene: TRBV5-1

CDR3aa: AWNEYQETQY
d_gene: -
j_gene: TRBJ2-5
v_gene: TRBV30

CDR3aa: ASSLRPHSEQF
d_gene: -
j_gene: TRBJ2-1
v_gene: TRBV27

CDR3aa: ASSSPGRGFYEQY
d_gene: -
j_gene: TRBJ2-7
v_gene: TRBV27

CDR3aa: ASSLMTSGSGNEQF
d_gene: TRBD2
j_gene: TRBJ2-1
v_gene: TRBV11-1

CDR3aa: ASSIDRAGGSYEQY
d_gene: -
j_gene: TRBJ2-7
v_gene: TRBV19

CDR3aa: ASSPSPFPNEQF
d_gene: -
j_gene: TRBJ2-1
v_gene: TRBV28

CDR3aa: ASGILGREQY
d_gene: -
j_gene: TRBJ2-7
v_gene: TRBV27

CDR3aa: ASTDREGRGADTQY
d_gene: TRBD2
j_gene: TRBJ2-3
v_gene: TRBV27

CDR3aa: ASRRVADYNEQF
d_gene: -
j_gene: TRBJ2-1
v_gene: TRBV7-9

CDR3aa: ASSEWGNSNQPQH
d_gene: -
j_gene: TRBJ1-5
v_gene: TRBV2

CDR3aa: ASSRGLAPPSHEQY
d_gene: TRBD2
j_gene: TRBJ2-7
v_gene: TRBV11-2

CDR3aa: ASSRTPERLGETQY
d_gene: -
j_gene: TRBJ2-5
v_gene: TRBV4-1

CDR3aa: ASSSNSYEQY
d_gene: -
j_gene: TRBJ2-7
v_gene: TRBV7-9

CDR3aa: ASSQGGGREQY
d_gene: -
j_gene: TRBJ2-7
v_gene: TRBV4-1

CDR3aa: ASSPAGSNTGELF
d_gene: -
j_gene: TRBJ2-2
v_gene: TRBV28

CDR3aa: ATSETRLVWELF
d_gene: -
j_gene: TRBJ2-2
v_gene: TRBV15

CDR3aa: ASSQGASPYEQY
d_gene: TRBD1
j_gene: TRBJ2-7
v_gene: TRBV7-2